This T cell receptor beta chain was obtained from a study of T cell repertoires in cytomegalovirus infection. Ten or more counts support this clonotype. TCRdb processed the reads anew with MiXCR; each CDR3 protein has one entry. In the table there are 300,000 to 400,000 distinct CDR3 sequences, more than 8% of which are singletons. The sequencing sample was made of PBMCs. The sequence was collected from a human donor in good health (CMV status not recorded). Some clones in this sample may be carry-over from other donors' samples.

CDR3 region: CASSPVQFTRSGANVLTF. The CDR3, as DNA: TGTGCCAGCAGCCCAGTCCAATTCACCCGCTCTGGGGCCAACGTCCTGACTTTC. The V gene is TRBV7-2, the J gene TRBJ2-6, with unresolved D. The CDR3 spans 18 residues. Germline CDR1 SGHTA, CDR2 FQGNSA. Trimming took off 5 bases at V and 0 bases at J, with 17 bases between the two ends.